This is a list of T cell receptor beta chains from one sample in a study of shared clonotypes between healthy human individuals. Generated by immunoSEQ multiplex PCR, the TCRdb table keeps only in-frame clones and is missing some. Here the sample spans fewer than 1.8 million clones, approximately 98.5% being singletons. Sequenced sample: naive CD4+ T cells sorted from blood. The receptor set was obtained from a young man in good health. Each CDR3 is given with its conserved first and last residue. The D gene is left open where the match is weak. Clone sizes are given selectively: once, few, many, or a class where the clone is expanded.

v_gene: TRBV30; len: 15; abundance: -; d_gene: -; j_gene: TRBJ2-5; CDR3aa: CAWSVRGTGRETQYF; CDR3nt: TGTGCCTGGAGTGTACGGGGGACCGGTAGGGAGACCCAGTACTTC
v_gene: TRBV9; len: 13; abundance: once; d_gene: -; j_gene: TRBJ1-5; CDR3aa: CASSVEPYQPQHF; CDR3nt: TGTGCCAGCAGCGTAGAACCCTATCAGCCCCAGCATTTT
v_gene: TRBV4-1; len: 12; abundance: -; d_gene: -; j_gene: TRBJ1-5; CDR3aa: CASSQGVQPQHF; CDR3nt: TGCGCCAGCAGCCAAGGGGTTCAGCCCCAGCATTTT
v_gene: TRBV7-2; len: 15; abundance: -; d_gene: -; j_gene: TRBJ2-1; CDR3aa: CASRTSGNSYNEQFF; CDR3nt: TGTGCCAGCAGGACGAGCGGTAACTCCTACAATGAGCAGTTCTTC
v_gene: TRBV5-1; len: 15; abundance: -; d_gene: -; j_gene: TRBJ2-7; CDR3aa: CASSRTGRSSYEQYF; CDR3nt: TGCGCCAGCAGCCGCACAGGCCGGAGCTCCTACGAGCAGTACTTC
v_gene: TRBV10-2; len: 14; abundance: -; d_gene: -; j_gene: TRBJ1-5; CDR3aa: CASSHYQGQQPQHF; CDR3nt: TGCGCCAGCAGCCACTACCAGGGGCAGCAGCCCCAGCATTTT
v_gene: TRBV14; len: 12; abundance: -; d_gene: TRBD2; j_gene: TRBJ2-7; CDR3aa: CASSQGLAGQYF; CDR3nt: TGTGCCAGCAGCCAGGGACTAGCTGGGCAGTACTTC
v_gene: TRBV29-1; len: 14; abundance: -; d_gene: -; j_gene: TRBJ2-3; CDR3aa: CSAREARYADTQYF; CDR3nt: TGCAGCGCGCGGGAAGCCCGGTATGCAGATACGCAGTATTTT
v_gene: TRBV4-2; len: 16; abundance: -; d_gene: TRBD1; j_gene: TRBJ1-5; CDR3aa: CASSPQGEASNQPQHF; CDR3nt: TGTGCCAGCAGCCCACAGGGGGAGGCGAGCAATCAGCCCCAGCATTTT
v_gene: TRBV4-1; len: 15; abundance: once; d_gene: -; j_gene: TRBJ1-5; CDR3aa: CASSQADRHNQPQHF; CDR3nt: TGCGCCAGCAGCCAAGCCGACAGACACAATCAGCCCCAGCATTTT
v_gene: TRBV11-3; len: 13; abundance: -; d_gene: -; j_gene: TRBJ1-1; CDR3aa: CASSLDYRAEAFF; CDR3nt: TGTGCCAGCAGCTTAGATTACCGGGCAGAAGCTTTCTTT
v_gene: TRBV5-1; len: 17; abundance: -; d_gene: TRBD2; j_gene: TRBJ2-3; CDR3aa: CASSWGLLSGSRGTQYF; CDR3nt: TGCGCCAGCAGCTGGGGACTATTGAGCGGGAGCCGGGGTACGCAGTATTTT
v_gene: TRBV19; len: 15; abundance: -; d_gene: TRBD2; j_gene: TRBJ2-7; CDR3aa: CASSSTSGATYEQYF; CDR3nt: TGTGCCAGTAGTTCGACTAGCGGGGCCACCTACGAGCAGTACTTC